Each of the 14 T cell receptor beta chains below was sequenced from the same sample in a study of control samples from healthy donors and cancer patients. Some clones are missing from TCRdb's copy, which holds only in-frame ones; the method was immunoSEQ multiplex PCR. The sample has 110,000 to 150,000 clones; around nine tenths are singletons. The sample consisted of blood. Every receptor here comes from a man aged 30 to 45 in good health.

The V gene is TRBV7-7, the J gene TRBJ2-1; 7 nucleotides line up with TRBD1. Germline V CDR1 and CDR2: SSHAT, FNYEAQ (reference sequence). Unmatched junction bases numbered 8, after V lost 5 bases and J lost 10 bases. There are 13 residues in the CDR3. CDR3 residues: CASSPDGGQEQFF. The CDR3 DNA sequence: TGTGCCAGCAGCCCAGATGGGGGACAGGAGCAGTTCTTC.

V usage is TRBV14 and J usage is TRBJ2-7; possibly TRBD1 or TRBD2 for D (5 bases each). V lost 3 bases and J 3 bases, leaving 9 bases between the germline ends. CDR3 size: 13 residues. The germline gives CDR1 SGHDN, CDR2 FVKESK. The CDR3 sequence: CASSHGAGYEQYF. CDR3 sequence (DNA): TGTGCCAGCAGCCACGGGGCGGGCTACGAGCAGTACTTC.

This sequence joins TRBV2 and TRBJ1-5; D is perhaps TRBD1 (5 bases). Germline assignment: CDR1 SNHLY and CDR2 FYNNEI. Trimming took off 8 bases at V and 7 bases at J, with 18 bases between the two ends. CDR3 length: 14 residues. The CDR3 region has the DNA TGTGCCAGCGAACACGGGGCAGGGCACCAGCCCCAGCATTTT. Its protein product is CASEHGAGHQPQHF.

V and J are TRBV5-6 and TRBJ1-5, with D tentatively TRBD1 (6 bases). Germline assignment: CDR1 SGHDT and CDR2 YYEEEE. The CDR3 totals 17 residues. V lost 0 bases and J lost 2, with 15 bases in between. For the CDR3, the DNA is TGTGCCAGCAGCTTGGCCGGGGGGGCTTACGGCAATCAGCCCCAGCATTTT. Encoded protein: CASSLAGGAYGNQPQHF.

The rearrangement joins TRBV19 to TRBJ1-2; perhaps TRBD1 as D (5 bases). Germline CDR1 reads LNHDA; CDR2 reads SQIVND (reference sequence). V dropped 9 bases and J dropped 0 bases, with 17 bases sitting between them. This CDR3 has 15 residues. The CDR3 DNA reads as TGTGCCAGCCGTTCGGAAGGGACGGCTAACTATGGCTACACCTTC. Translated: CASRSEGTANYGYTF.

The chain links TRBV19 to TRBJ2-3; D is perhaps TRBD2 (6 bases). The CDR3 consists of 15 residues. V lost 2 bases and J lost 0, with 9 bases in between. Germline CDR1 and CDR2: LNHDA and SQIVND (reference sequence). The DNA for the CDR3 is TGTGCCAGTAGTATAACGGGACTTAGCACAGATACGCAGTATTTT. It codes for CASSITGLSTDTQYF.

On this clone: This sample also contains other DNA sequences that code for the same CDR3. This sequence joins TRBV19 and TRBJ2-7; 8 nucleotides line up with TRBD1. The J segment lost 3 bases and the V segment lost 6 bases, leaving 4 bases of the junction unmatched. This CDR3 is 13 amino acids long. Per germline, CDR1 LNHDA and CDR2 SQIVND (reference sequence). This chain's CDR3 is CASSPGGGYEQYF. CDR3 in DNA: TGTGCCAGTAGCCCAGGGGGCGGCTACGAGCAGTACTTC.

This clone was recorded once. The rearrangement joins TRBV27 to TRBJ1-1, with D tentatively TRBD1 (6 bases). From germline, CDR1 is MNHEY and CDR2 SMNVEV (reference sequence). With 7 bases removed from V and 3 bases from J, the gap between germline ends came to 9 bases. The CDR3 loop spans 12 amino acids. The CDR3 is CASKQGYTEAFF. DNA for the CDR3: TGTGCCAGCAAGCAGGGGTACACTGAAGCTTTCTTT.

This CDR3 reads CASSLSGNYGYTF. CDR3 DNA: TGTGCCAGCAGTTTAAGTGGTAACTATGGCTACACCTTC. The V call is TRBV12-3 or TRBV12-4, the J call TRBJ1-2; D remains ambiguous. The CDR3 covers 13 residues. Deletions cut 2 bases from V and 1 base from J, with 5 bases between.

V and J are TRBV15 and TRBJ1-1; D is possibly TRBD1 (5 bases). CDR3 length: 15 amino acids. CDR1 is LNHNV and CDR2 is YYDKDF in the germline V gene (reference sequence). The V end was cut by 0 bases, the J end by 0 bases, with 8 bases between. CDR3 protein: CATSRDQGLNTEAFF. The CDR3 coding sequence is TGTGCCACCAGCAGAGATCAGGGACTGAACACTGAAGCTTTCTTT.

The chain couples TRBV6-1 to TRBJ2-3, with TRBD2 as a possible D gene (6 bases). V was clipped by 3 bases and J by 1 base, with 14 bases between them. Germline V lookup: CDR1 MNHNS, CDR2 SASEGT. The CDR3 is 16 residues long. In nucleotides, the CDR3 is TGTGCCAGCAGTGACACCGGGAGAGGCGGCACAGATACGCAGTATTTT. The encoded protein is CASSDTGRGGTDTQYF.

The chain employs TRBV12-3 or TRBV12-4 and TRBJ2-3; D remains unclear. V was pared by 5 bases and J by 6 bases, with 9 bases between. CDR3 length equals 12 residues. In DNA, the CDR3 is TGTGCCAGCAGTCGAATAGGGGATACGCAGTATTTT. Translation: CASSRIGDTQYF.

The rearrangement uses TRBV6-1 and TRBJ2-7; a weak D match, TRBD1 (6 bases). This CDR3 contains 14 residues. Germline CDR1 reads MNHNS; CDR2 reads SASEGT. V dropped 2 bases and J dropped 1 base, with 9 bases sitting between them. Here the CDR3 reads CASSETDSSYEQYF. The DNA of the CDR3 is TGTGCCAGCAGTGAAACGGACAGTTCCTACGAGCAGTACTTC.

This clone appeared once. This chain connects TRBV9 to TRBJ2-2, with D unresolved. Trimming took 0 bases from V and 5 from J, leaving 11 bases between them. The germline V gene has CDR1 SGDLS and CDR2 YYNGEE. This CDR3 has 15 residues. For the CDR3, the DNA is TGTGCCAGCAGCGTAGGTGGCAGTGTAACCGGGGAGCTGTTTTTT. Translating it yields CASSVGGSVTGELFF.